These 32 T cell receptor beta chains share one sample of origin, sequenced in a study of blood T cell repertoires in acute mononucleosis. Overall study results and limits: GLC-BM-specific selection apparently combined TCR alpha and beta motifs.

Using immunoSEQ multiplex PCR, the repertoire was profiled, and TCRdb retains in-frame clones only, with some absent. The profile shows some 1,400 clones, around a quarter of them singletons. Documented time point: acute infectious mononucleosis, at clinical presentation within 2 weeks of symptom onset (visit 1). The sample in question was EBV GLC epitope tetramer+ CD8+ T cells sorted from PBMCs, obtained during acute infectious mononucleosis. Described subset: CD8 T cells binding tetramer with EBV BMLF1 280-288 peptide (GLC-BM). Source of these receptors: a woman aged 18-29 years with infectious mononucleosis caused by EBV.

On this clone: Given a far larger clone just one base away, this is likely a sequencing read error. The V call is TRBV29-1, the J call TRBJ2-7; 7 nucleotides line up with TRBD1. The J segment lost 5 bases and the V segment lost 6 bases, leaving 13 bases of the junction unmatched. This CDR3 is built from 14 residues. CDR1 is SQVTM, CDR2 ANQGSEA, per germline. CDR3 coding DNA: TGCAGCGTCGCATCGACAGGGTTGACCCACGAGCAGTACTTC. It yields the protein CSVASTGLTHEQYF.

As for this clone: This could be a read error, since a much larger clone is one nucleotide away. V and J are TRBV29-1 and TRBJ1-1, with 8 positions matching TRBD1. CDR1 is SQVTM, CDR2 ANQGSEA, per germline. The CDR3 runs 13 residues. CDR3 DNA: TGCAGCGTGGGGGGACAGGCGATCACTGATGCTTTCTTT. Protein: CSVGGQAITDAFF.

On this clone itself: This likely came from a read error, as a far larger clone is one base away. V is TRBV6-8 and J is TRBJ2-1; D not resolved. V was shortened by 5 bases and J by 4 bases, with 18 bases between the two germline ends. Germline V gene lookup returns CDR1 MNHGY and CDR2 SAAAGT. The CDR3 is 16 residues long. CDR3 sequence: CASSVSGETFYNEQFF. The CDR3 region has the DNA TGTGCCAGCAGTGTAAGTGGGGAAACGTTTTACAATGAGCAGTTCTTC.

The rearrangement links TRBV6-1 to TRBJ2-1; 8 bases line up with TRBD1. The V gene end was trimmed by 5 bases and the J gene end by 6 bases; junction bases not matched to a gene: 6. The CDR3 consists of 14 residues. Looked up from germline, CDR1 is MNHNS and CDR2 is SASEGT. The CDR3 bases are TGTGCCAGCAGTCCTTCAACAGGGGGCAATGAGCAGTTCTTC. Translated: CASSPSTGGNEQFF.

There are many counts of this clone. The chain joins TRBV9 to TRBJ2-1; D not certain. The V and J ends lost 5 bases and 4 bases respectively, with 19 bases between them. The CDR3 spans 16 residues. CDR1 and CDR2 (germline): SGDLS, YYNGEE. The CDR3 DNA reads as TGTGCCAGCAGTGTAAGTGGGGAAACCTTTTACAATGAGCAGTTCTTC. It encodes CASSVSGETFYNEQFF.

This clone was picked up a small number of times. A far larger clone is just one base off, so this is likely a read error. The chain uses TRBV7-2 and TRBJ2-7, with 7 bases fitting TRBD1. V was pared by 8 bases and J by 6 bases, with 16 bases of the junction left unmatched. Germline V gene sequence: CDR1 SGHTA, CDR2 FQGNSA. The CDR3 length is 15 residues. The CDR3 sequence: CASYLGQILPGEQYF. CDR3 coding DNA: TGTGCCAGCTACCTGGGACAGATCCTGCCGGGCGAGCAGTACTTC.

Concerning this clone itself: This likely traces to a read error, being one base from a far larger clone. This chain links TRBV7-2 with TRBJ2-1; D is perhaps TRBD2 (6 bases). Per germline, CDR1 SGHTA and CDR2 FQGNSA. This CDR3 has 13 residues. CDR3 amino acids: CAISVAGGDEQFF. The DNA of the CDR3 is TGTGCCATCAGCGTAGCTGGAGGGGATGAGCAGTTCTTC.

This clone was counted many times. In the same sample, other DNA sequences code for this CDR3. The rearrangement links TRBV21-1 to TRBJ2-7; TRBD2, as called in the table, went unchecked against the DNA. TRBV21-1 is a recognized pseudogene. This CDR3 has 15 amino acids. The CDR3 region is CASSPTSGSIYEQYF. In DNA, the CDR3 is TGTGCCAGCAGCCCGACCAGCGGGAGTATCTACGAGCAGTACTTC.

Notes on this clone: A far larger clone is one nucleotide away, so this likely arose from a read error. The chain recombines TRBV6-4 with TRBJ2-1, with D hard to call. This CDR3 has 13 residues. The germline gives CDR1 MRHNA, CDR2 SNTAGT. V was cut by 6 bases and J by 8 bases, with 14 bases left in between. The CDR3 DNA reads TGTGCCAGCAGCGTAGCAGGTGGGGATGAGCAGTTCTTC. Translated: CASSVAGGDEQFF.

By sample share, this clone is medium-sized. This chain links TRBV7-2 with TRBJ2-1, with 10 nucleotides matching TRBD2. The germline V gene has CDR1 SGHTA and CDR2 FQGNSA. CDR3 length equals 17 residues. V dropped 5 bases and J dropped 4; count of bases not matched to a gene: 11. CDR3 coding DNA: TGTGCCAGCAGCCTCCGACTAGCGGGCCCGCTTTACAATGAGCAGTTCTTC. This sequence encodes CASSLRLAGPLYNEQFF.

Comment on this clone: One junction end does not reproduce the germline sequence, and a read error may be involved. This chain joins TRBV29-1 and TRBJ1-4, with 12 bases lining up with TRBD1. CDR1 SQVTM and CDR2 ANQGSEA come from the germline V gene. The CDR3 has 14 amino acids. CDR3 coding DNA: TGCAGCGGCGGGACAGGGGGCACTAAGGAAAAACTGTTTTTT. Translated: CSGGTGGTKEKLFF.

The gene calls are TRBV9 and TRBJ2-3, with D perhaps TRBD2 (6 bases). The CDR3 is 16 residues long. Germline lookup yields CDR1 SGDLS and CDR2 YYNGEE. V was cut by 4 bases and J by 5 bases, with 20 bases left in between. Here the CDR3 reads CASSSGLLSQGDTQYF. The CDR3 DNA is TGTGCCAGCAGCTCGGGACTCCTCTCCCAGGGAGATACGCAGTATTTT.

This chain uses TRBV5-1 with TRBJ2-7; the D gene is possibly TRBD2 (5 bases). V gave up 0 bases and J gave up 12 bases, with 19 bases separating them. The CDR3 runs 14 residues. The germline CDR1 and CDR2 sequences are SGHRS and YFSETQ. The CDR3 loop reads CASSLAKRVRRRYF. The CDR3 region has the DNA TGCGCCAGCAGCTTGGCCAAAAGGGTGCGGAGGAGGTACTTC.

This clone was detected ten times or more. The sample holds other DNA sequences that translate to the same CDR3. The chain uses TRBV6-5 and TRBJ2-1; TRBD2 matches at 8 bases. Trimming removed 6 bases from V and 8 bases from J; junction bases left unmatched: 12. CDR1 is MNHEY and CDR2 is SVGAGI in the germline V gene. This CDR3 has 15 amino acids. The CDR3 sequence: CASSPTSGSVYEQFF. As DNA, the CDR3 is TGTGCCAGCAGCCCGACCAGCGGGAGTGTCTATGAGCAGTTCTTC.

CDR3 in amino acids: CASSQGGRGTEAFF. Here the CDR3 DNA reads TGCGCCAGCAGCCAAGGCGGTAGGGGCACTGAAGCTTTCTTT. This sequence joins TRBV23-1 and TRBJ1-1, with a possible D match to TRBD1 (5 bases). TRBV23-1 has ORF status, its function being uncertain. This CDR3 region has 14 residues. V lost 6 bases, J lost 4 bases, and 15 bases lay in between.

The chain links TRBV18 to TRBJ2-5; D uncertain. CDR1 and CDR2 (germline): KGHSH, LQKENI. V was clipped by 0 bases and J by 11 bases, with 19 bases between them. This CDR3 is 15 amino acids long. DNA for the CDR3: TGTGCCAGCTCACCACCCGATCTTGGCGTAGATACGCAGTACTTC. It translates to CASSPPDLGVDTQYF.

This clone was seen more than once but under ten times. The same CDR3 is also encoded by other DNA sequences in this sample. V and J are TRBV6-1 and TRBJ2-1; the match to TRBD2 covers 12 bases. The CDR3 extends over 15 amino acids. V lost 5 bases and J lost 8; bases outside the gene matches: 7. Looked up from germline, CDR1 is MNHNS and CDR2 is SASEGT. CDR3 residues: CASSPTSGSVYEQFF. CDR3 sequence (DNA): TGTGCCAGCAGTCCGACTAGCGGGAGTGTCTATGAGCAGTTCTTC.

This clone rates as large. V is TRBV7-2 and J is TRBJ2-1; 9 nucleotides line up with TRBD2. The junction had 6 bases not matched to a gene; V was cut back by 0 bases and J by 6 bases. CDR3 length equals 16 residues. Germline V gives CDR1 SGHTA, CDR2 FQGNSA. CDR3 sequence: CASSLAHKAGGNEQFF. The CDR3 DNA reads TGTGCCAGCAGCTTAGCCCATAAAGCGGGAGGCAATGAGCAGTTCTTC.

Comment on this clone: A far bigger clonotype differs at one base, so this is likely a read error. The sample has other DNA sequences that encode this CDR3 too. This chain links TRBV29-1 with TRBJ1-1, with 8 positions matching TRBD1. J gave up 1 base and V 8 bases, and 6 bases lay outside the gene matches. This CDR3 comprises 13 residues. CDR1 SQVTM and CDR2 ANQGSEA come from the germline V gene. CDR3 nucleotides: TGCAGCTTGGGGGGACAGGCGAACACTGAAGCTTTCTTT. This translates into CSLGGQANTEAFF.

Worth noting for this clone: It is likely a read error: a sequence one base away is far more abundant. V and J are TRBV5-6 and TRBJ2-4, with D possibly matching TRBD2 (6 bases). The germline V and J ends were trimmed by 4 bases and 9 bases, with 14 bases remaining between them. Germline V lookup: CDR1 SGHDT, CDR2 YYEEEE. CDR3 size: 13 residues. CDR3 sequence reads: CASSQSPGGIQYF. For the CDR3, the DNA is TGTGCCAGCAGCCAGTCTCCCGGGGGCATTCAGTACTTC.

The V and J genes are TRBV11-2 and TRBJ2-1, with 7 bases identical to TRBD2. This CDR3 has 15 amino acids. V dropped 7 bases and J dropped 6; count of bases not matched to a gene: 12. Per the germline V gene, CDR1 is SGHAT and CDR2 is FQNNGV. This chain's CDR3 is CASTDGTILPNEQFF. The CDR3 DNA is TGTGCCAGCACCGACGGGACTATTCTCCCCAATGAGCAGTTCTTC.

To note about this clone: A much larger clone sits a single nucleotide away, making a read error possible. V and J are TRBV14 and TRBJ2-4, with D perhaps being TRBD1 or TRBD2 (6 bases each). V was clipped by 3 bases and J by 11 bases, with 14 bases between them. There are 13 residues in the CDR3. Per germline, CDR1 SGHDN and CDR2 FVKESK. CDR3 nucleotide sequence: TGTGCCAGCAGCCATTCTCCCGGGGGCTTTCAGTACTTC. It translates to CASSHSPGGFQYF.

This clone was seen a handful of times. With only one base between it and a far larger clone, this is likely a read error. The sample contains more than one DNA sequence encoding this CDR3. The chain couples TRBV29-1 to TRBJ1-4; 12 bases agree with TRBD1. V lost 6 bases, J lost 3 bases, and 2 bases stayed unmatched. The V gene's germline CDR1 is SQVTM and CDR2 ANQGSEA. There are 14 residues in the CDR3. The CDR3 loop reads CSVGTGGSNEKLFF. CDR3 DNA sequence: TGCAGCGTCGGGACAGGGGGCTCTAATGAAAAACTGTTTTTT.

Regarding this clone: A much larger clone differs from this one at a single base, so this may be a read error. The chain couples TRBV29-1 to TRBJ1-1; 8 bases map to TRBD1. From germline, CDR1 is SQVTM and CDR2 ANQGSEA. The CDR3 contains 13 residues. CDR3: CILGGQANTEAFF. The CDR3 nucleotides are TGCATCTTGGGGGGACAGGCGAACACTGAAGCTTTCTTT.

The chain uses TRBV9 and TRBJ2-1; the D gene is possibly TRBD1 (6 bases). The V gene lost 3 bases and the J gene lost 7 bases, with 14 bases spanning the gap. Per germline, CDR1 SGDLS and CDR2 YYNGEE. The CDR3 has 14 residues. CDR3 in amino acids: CASSEAPQGNEQFF. CDR3 DNA sequence: TGTGCCAGCAGCGAAGCTCCACAGGGTAATGAGCAGTTCTTC. Together with reference TRBV9 and TRBJ2-1, the CDR3 gives the full variable domain: DSGVTQTPKHLITATGQRVTLRCSPRSGDLSVYWYQQSLDQGLQFLIQYYNGEERAKGNILERFSAQQFPDLHSELNLSSLELGDSALYFCASSEAPQGNEQFFGPGTRLTVL.

This clone showed up many times. The sample holds other DNA sequences that translate to the same CDR3. V usage is TRBV9 and J usage is TRBJ2-7; 8 bases agree with TRBD2. This CDR3 is 15 amino acids long. The trim removed 4 bases at V and 3 bases at J, leaving 9 bases unmatched. Germline values: CDR1 SGDLS, CDR2 YYNGEE. The DNA of the CDR3 is TGTGCCAGCAGCCCGACCAGCGGGAGTATCTACGAGCAGTACTTC. It encodes CASSPTSGSIYEQYF.

Points on this clone: It is likely a read error: a sequence one base away is far more abundant. The chain recombines TRBV29-1 with TRBJ1-1, with D possibly being TRBD1 (6 bases). CDR3 length: 13 residues. Trimming pared 6 bases from V and 1 base from J, leaving 12 bases between. Germline values: CDR1 SQVTM, CDR2 ANQGSEA. The DNA for the CDR3 is TGCAGCGTGGGGGGACATGCGAACACTGAAGCTTTCTTT. Protein sequence: CSVGGHANTEAFF.

With regard to this clone: A single base is all that separates this from a far larger clone, so a read error is likely. The gene calls are TRBV7-2 and TRBJ2-4; 9 positions agree with TRBD2. The ends lost 0 bases at V and 13 bases at J; junction bases unmatched: 13. The CDR3 spans 16 residues. Germline lookup yields CDR1 SGHTA and CDR2 FQGNSA. The DNA for the CDR3 is TGTGCCAGCAGCTTAGCCCATAAAGCGGGAGGCAATGAGCAGTACTTC. This codes for CASSLAHKAGGNEQYF. Filled out from reference TRBV7-2 and TRBJ2-4, the complete variable domain reads GAGVSQSPSNKVTEKGKDVELRCDPISGHTALYWYRQSLGQGLEFLIYFQGNSAPDKSGLPSDRFSAERTGGSVSTLTIQRTQQEDSAVYLCASSLAHKAGGNEQYFGAGTRLSVL.

Turning to this clone: Because the CDR3's place on the DNA is in doubt, the DNA is left out and the CDR3 is given as listed by TCRdb. This rearrangement joins TRBV7-9 to TRBJ2-2. Germline CDR1 SEHNR, CDR2 FQNEAQ (reference sequence). The CDR3 spans 14 residues, counting both ends. CDR3 residues: CALRGANTGELFFF.

With regard to this clone: One end of the junction is discordant with germline, which a read error may explain. The chain couples TRBV29-1 to TRBJ1-4, with 12 bases identical to TRBD1. This CDR3 contains 14 residues. Germline V gene lookup returns CDR1 SQVTM and CDR2 ANQGSEA. CDR3 residues: CSVGTGGTSETLFF. The CDR3 DNA reads TGCAGCGTCGGGACAGGGGGCACTAGTGAAACACTGTTTTTT.

This clone has only a few counts. CDR3 DNA: TGTGCCAGCATTTACTCGGGGCTAGGCGCAGATACGCAGTATTTT. Translating gives CASIYSGLGADTQYF. This chain joins TRBV14 and TRBJ2-3; D may correspond to TRBD1 or TRBD2 (5 bases each). V lost 7 bases, J lost 4 bases, and 18 bases lay in between. The CDR3 consists of 15 residues. Germline values: CDR1 SGHDN, CDR2 FVKESK.

The chain joins TRBV29-1 to TRBJ1-2, with D possibly matching TRBD1 (5 bases). The CDR3 consists of 12 residues. CDR1 is SQVTM and CDR2 is ANQGSEA in the germline V gene. CDR3 region: CSASREMYGYTF. Here the CDR3 DNA reads TGCAGTGCTAGCAGGGAAATGTATGGCTACACCTTC.